The rows below give T cell receptor beta chains drawn from one sample of a study of vaccination effects on CD4 cells after COVID-19. No cognate antigen is known for these TCRs. This table comes from immunoSEQ multiplex PCR, and its TCRdb copy is limited to in-frame clones, with some not included. This table holds approximately 24,000 clones, 81% found once. Sequences were derived from CD4+ T cells from PBMCs cultured with SARS-CoV-2 spike peptides, sampled after COVID-19 vaccination. Every receptor here comes from a human donor who received a COVID-19 vaccine. Some clones in this sample may be carry-over from other donors' samples. CDR3s leave out the opening cysteine and the closing phenylalanine or tryptophan.

TRBV3-1/TRBV3-2	TRBJ1-2	10	ASSQRGYGYT
TRBV19	TRBJ2-2	14	ASSISLQGLTGELF
TRBV9	TRBJ2-1	12	ASGTAGAWNEQF
TRBV28	TRBJ1-2	15	ASSAVLTGGVVYGYT
TRBV2	TRBJ1-6	13	ASTSNRASNSPLH
TRBV5-1	TRBJ2-1	12	ASSLDGQPNEQF
TRBV7-2	TRBJ2-3	12	AASAGGMTDTQY
TRBV18	TRBJ1-1	12	ASSRDAANTEAF
TRBV20-1	TRBJ2-2	13	SASSGGLNTGELF
TRBV19	TRBJ1-6	11	ASSEGQNSPLH
TRBV11-2	TRBJ2-2	12	ASRQGLNTGELF
TRBV10-1	TRBJ1-2	11	ASSGSGFYGYT
TRBV3-1/TRBV3-2	TRBJ2-5	11	ASSPTPVGTQY
TRBV6-1	TRBJ1-3	15	ASSESYRNLSGNTIY
TRBV5-8	TRBJ2-3	12	ASNRADFTDTQY
TRBV7-8	TRBJ2-3	13	ASSYLAGLVDTQY
TRBV18	TRBJ1-3	13	ASSPRRTSGNTIY
TRBV6-5	TRBJ1-1	12	ASSNREGGTEAF
TRBV5-1	TRBJ1-1	15	ASSNQGQGEGDTEAF
TRBV10-1	TRBJ1-2	11	ASSESRGYGYT
TRBV19	TRBJ2-6	10	ASSTAANVLT
TRBV5-4	TRBJ1-2	13	ASSYGLSANYGYT
TRBV9	TRBJ1-4	17	ASSVGITGTNRRGEKLF
TRBV7-9	TRBJ1-2	10	ASGDRGFGYT
TRBV7-9	TRBJ2-3	10	ASSQVADTQY
TRBV12-3/TRBV12-4	TRBJ1-5	9	ASTKDQPQH
TRBV18	TRBJ1-5	13	ASSPKQLSNQPQH
TRBV2	TRBJ1-2	12	ASSFRDRRDGYT
TRBV5-1	TRBJ1-2	13	ASSLAVRENYGYT
TRBV28	TRBJ2-1	15	ASSFYRDQISYNEQF
TRBV7-3	TRBJ2-2	12	ASSLTSSAGELF
TRBV9	TRBJ2-6	14	ASSVHGGPGANVLT
TRBV3-1/TRBV3-2	TRBJ2-4	13	ASRGGGASKNIQY
TRBV27	TRBJ1-1	13	ASSFSWARNTEAF
TRBV3-1/TRBV3-2	TRBJ1-6	13	ASSPRTDFNSPLH
TRBV19	TRBJ2-2	15	ASSMGKGGKVTGELF
TRBV5-1	TRBJ2-5	12	ASSPRTAQETQY